A selection of T cell receptor beta chains follows, all from one sample in a study of blood T cell repertoires in COVID-19. Assay: immunoSEQ multiplex PCR; the TCRdb copy retains only in-frame clones and omits some. Of some 200,000 clones listed, approximately 87% are singletons. The sample taken for sequencing was PBMCs or T cells enriched from blood (not recorded which). These receptors were obtained from a woman in her 50s in a cohort exposed to, infected with or recovered from COVID-19 (not recorded which). CDR3s include the opening cysteine and the closing phenylalanine or tryptophan. A D gene is named only where the DNA matches it firmly. For some rows the clone size is stated as once, few or many, or as a class when expanded; others skip it.

>TRBD1|few|TRBJ1-2|TRBV11-2
CASSSPGQVYYGYTF
TGTGCCAGCAGCTCCCCGGGACAGGTTTACTATGGCTACACCTTC
>TRBD1|.|TRBJ1-6|TRBV2
CASSAEGARNNSPLHF
TGTGCCAGCAGTGCGGAGGGGGCTCGGAATAATTCACCCCTCCACTTT
>TRBD1|.|TRBJ1-2|TRBV2
CASSIDREGYTF
TGTGCCAGCAGTATTGACAGGGAAGGCTACACCTTC
>.|.|TRBJ1-2|TRBV11-2
CASSLDSKGIYGYTF
TGTGCCAGCAGCTTAGATTCCAAGGGGATCTATGGCTACACCTTC
>TRBD2|.|TRBJ2-1|TRBV6-5
CASSRTSGPYNEQFF
TGTGCCAGCAGCCGGACTAGCGGACCCTACAATGAGCAGTTCTTC
>TRBD1|.|TRBJ1-1|TRBV6-5
CASSNGQGSNTEAFF
TGTGCCAGCAGTAATGGACAGGGTTCGAACACTGAAGCTTTCTTT
>TRBD2|.|TRBJ2-3|TRBV28
CASGLSAGGPDTQYF
TGTGCCAGCGGACTTTCAGCGGGGGGTCCAGATACGCAGTATTTT
>.|.|TRBJ1-1|TRBV30
CAWSEQSGQGAFF
TGTGCCTGGAGTGAACAAAGTGGGCAGGGAGCTTTCTTT
>TRBD2|.|TRBJ2-3|TRBV5-4
CASSPASGATDTQYF
TGTGCCAGCAGCCCTGCTAGCGGGGCCACAGATACGCAGTATTTT
>TRBD2|.|TRBJ2-5|TRBV7-9
CASSPGLAGQETQYF
TGTGCCAGCAGCCCGGGACTAGCGGGGCAAGAGACCCAGTACTTC
>TRBD1|.|TRBJ2-5|TRBV27
CASRARGRNQETQYF
TGTGCCAGCAGAGCCAGGGGGCGCAACCAAGAGACCCAGTACTTC
>.|.|TRBJ1-2|TRBV28
CASTTANYGYTF
TGTGCCAGCACGACAGCCAACTATGGCTACACCTTC
>TRBD1|once|TRBJ1-1|TRBV18
CASSPGTGYNTEAFF
TGTGCCAGCTCACCAGGGACAGGGTACAACACTGAAGCTTTCTTT
>TRBD2|.|TRBJ2-3|TRBV19
CASSMIMGLAGTDTQYF
TGTGCCAGTAGTATGATAATGGGACTAGCGGGGACAGATACGCAGTATTTT
>.|.|TRBJ1-2|TRBV28
CASSFGGAYGYTF
TGTGCCAGCAGTTTCGGGGGGGCCTATGGCTACACCTTC
>TRBD1|.|TRBJ2-7|TRBV3-1/TRBV3-2
CASSRRGQGVEYF
TGTGCCAGCAGCCGGAGGGGACAGGGGGTTGAGTACTTC
>TRBD1|few|TRBJ1-2|TRBV11-2
CASSLDPGQARNYGYTF
TGTGCCAGCAGCTTAGACCCAGGACAGGCCCGAAACTATGGCTACACCTTC
>.|.|TRBJ2-1|TRBV7-6
CASSLKAGGGGNEQFF
TGTGCCAGCAGCTTAAAGGCCGGGGGAGGGGGCAATGAGCAGTTCTTC
>.|few|TRBJ2-1|TRBV16
CASTRGLSYNEQFF
TGTGCCAGCACCCGGGGACTCTCCTACAATGAGCAGTTCTTC
>.|.|TRBJ1-2|TRBV7-2
CASSLDRRSPYGYTF
TGTGCCAGCAGCTTAGACAGGCGCTCCCCATATGGCTACACCTTC
>TRBD1|.|TRBJ1-4|TRBV7-9
CASSYGQGATNEKLFF
TGTGCCAGCAGCTATGGACAGGGCGCAACTAATGAAAAACTGTTTTTT
>TRBD2|.|TRBJ2-7|TRBV30
CAWSQAGGRYEQYF
TGTGCCTGGAGTCAAGCGGGGGGACGCTACGAGCAGTACTTC
>TRBD2|.|TRBJ2-5|TRBV2
CASSGEGRETQYF
TGTGCCAGCAGTGGGGAGGGGAGAGAGACCCAGTACTTC
>.|.|TRBJ2-7|TRBV7-2
CASSLQWGVVREQYF
TGTGCCAGCAGCCTACAGTGGGGGGTAGTGCGTGAGCAGTACTTC
>.|.|TRBJ2-5|TRBV6-2/TRBV6-3
CASSTPPVQETQYF
TGTGCCAGCAGTACCCCGCCGGTCCAAGAGACCCAGTACTTC
>.|once|TRBJ2-5|TRBV10-3
CAIRLGTRTLFLQETQYF
TGTGCCATCAGGTTAGGGACACGCACCCTCTTTCTACAAGAGACCCAGTACTTC
>TRBD2|.|TRBJ2-2|TRBV2
CASSPTSGGMNTGELFF
TGTGCCAGCAGTCCGACTAGCGGGGGAATGAACACCGGGGAGCTGTTTTTT
>TRBD1|.|TRBJ1-6|TRBV28
CASSTPGQGASFGSPLHF
TGTGCCAGCAGTACCCCCGGACAGGGGGCTAGTTTCGGTTCACCCCTCCACTTT
>TRBD1|.|TRBJ1-2|TRBV7-2
CASSFRTGPTF
TGTGCCAGCAGCTTTAGGACAGGACCCACCTTC
>.|.|TRBJ1-2|TRBV12-3/TRBV12-4
CASSETPNYGYTF
TGTGCCAGCAGTGAGACACCCAACTATGGCTACACCTTC
>.|.|TRBJ2-2|TRBV21-1
CASSKAMDRGPPVPKNTGELFF
TGTGCCAGCAGCAAAGCCATGGACAGGGGGCCTCCCGTCCCAAAGAACACCGGGGAGCTGTTTTTT
>TRBD1|once|TRBJ1-2|TRBV30
CAWSYLGDRGGSGYTF
TGTGCCTGGAGCTACCTTGGGGACAGGGGAGGGAGCGGCTACACCTTC
>.|.|TRBJ1-6|TRBV7-6
CASSPSRPGRYNSPLHF
TGTGCCAGCTCCCCGAGCAGGCCCGGTCGTTATAATTCACCCCTCCACTTT
>.|.|TRBJ1-2|TRBV27
CASTPKKGVQGGYTF
TGTGCCAGCACCCCAAAAAAGGGAGTTCAAGGGGGCTACACCTTC
>.|.|TRBJ1-1|TRBV21-1
CASSKIRLLIDRGRAGATEAFF
TGTGCCAGCAGCAAAATTAGATTGTTAATTGACAGGGGGCGGGCAGGGGCCACTGAAGCTTTCTTT
>TRBD1|.|TRBJ1-2|TRBV19
CASTRDPGGGSVGYTF
TGTGCCAGTACCCGGGACCCAGGGGGCGGATCGGTTGGCTACACCTTC
>TRBD1|few|TRBJ1-6|TRBV28
CASSFLEGQGGAPLHF
TGTGCCAGCAGTTTCCTCGAAGGACAGGGAGGGGCACCCCTCCACTTT
>.|.|TRBJ1-3|TRBV19
CASNPGRGGSGNTIYF
TGTGCCAGTAACCCGGGGAGGGGCGGCTCAGGAAACACCATATATTTT
>.|.|TRBJ2-2|TRBV5-8
CASSYRVVTGELFF
TGTGCCAGCAGCTATCGGGTGGTAACCGGGGAGCTGTTTTTT
>TRBD1|.|TRBJ2-1|TRBV29-1
CSDPDRGTGSSYNEQFF
TGCAGCGACCCAGACAGGGGGACTGGTAGCTCCTACAATGAGCAGTTCTTC
>.|few|TRBJ2-7|TRBV5-1
CASSTYEQYF
TGCGCCAGTTCCACCTACGAGCAGTACTTC
>.|.|TRBJ2-7|TRBV6-5
CASRRQYPYEQYF
TGTGCCAGCAGAAGACAGTACCCCTACGAGCAGTACTTC
>TRBD1|.|TRBJ1-1|TRBV7-8
CASSTDRIDTEAFF
TGTGCCAGCAGCACGGACAGGATTGACACTGAAGCTTTCTTT
>.|.|TRBJ2-7|TRBV11-2
CASSLDRTSSF
TGTGCCAGCAGCTTAGACCGGACATCCTCCTTC
>.|once|TRBJ1-2|TRBV7-2
CASSLGWSEGYTF
TGTGCCAGCAGCCTAGGCTGGAGCGAAGGCTACACCTTC
>.|.|TRBJ1-4|TRBV19
CASSISLRGRGSEKLFF
TGTGCCAGTAGTATATCCCTCCGGGGGAGGGGGAGTGAAAAACTGTTTTTT
>TRBD1|.|TRBJ2-3|TRBV2
CAGGQGGTDTQYF
TGTGCCGGGGGACAGGGGGGCACAGATACGCAGTATTTT
>.|few|TRBJ1-2|TRBV19
CASSIDLETGYGYTF
TGTGCCAGTAGTATAGATCTTGAGACGGGCTATGGCTACACCTTC
>.|.|TRBJ2-5|TRBV2
CASKYPLDYVTGETQYF
TGTGCCAGCAAGTATCCCCTAGACTACGTGACGGGAGAGACCCAGTACTTC
>TRBD2|.|TRBJ2-5|TRBV5-4
CASSPTSGGARETQYF
TGTGCCAGCAGCCCGACTAGCGGGGGGGCTAGGGAGACCCAGTACTTC
>.|once|TRBJ2-3|TRBV4-3
CASSQGGRDTDTQYF
TGCGCCAGCAGCCAAGGAGGGCGGGACACAGATACGCAGTATTTT
>.|.|TRBJ2-6|TRBV4-3
CASSRARGVGSGANVLTF
TGCGCCAGCAGCAGGGCCAGGGGCGTCGGCTCTGGGGCCAACGTCCTGACTTTC
>TRBD2|.|TRBJ2-7|TRBV2
CASSPTSGTYEQYF
TGTGCCAGCAGCCCGACTAGCGGGACCTACGAGCAGTACTTC